The source of this T cell receptor (beta chain) is a study of blood T cells in healthy people across ages. With each sample, at least 5 micrograms of total RNA were extracted. The CDR3 covers 18 residues. Trimming at V came to 2 bases and at J to 0 bases, leaving 13 bases not matched to a gene. CDR1 and CDR2 from the germline V gene are MGHRA and YSYEKL. Sample-barcoded 5' priming and a J-beta primer mix drove a second PCR of roughly 6 to 12 cycles. TCRdb itself ran the 5' RACE reads through MiXCR, one entry per CDR3 protein. The table records some 1,800,000 distinct CDR3 sequences, about two fifths of them present only once. This clonotype has only a few counts.

Specimen: blood. The clonotype was recovered from a human donor in good health. The V gene is TRBV4-1, the J gene TRBJ2-7; 7 bases are shared with TRBD1. This CDR3 reads CASSQRVSGTARSYEQYF. For the CDR3, the DNA is TGCGCCAGCAGCCAAAGGGTCTCCGGGACAGCACGCTCCTACGAGCAGTACTTC.